This T cell receptor (beta chain) was identified during a study of cytomegalovirus exposure and HLA in healthy donors. Germline CDR1 SGHRS, CDR2 YFSETQ. This CDR3 region has 16 residues. V was clipped by 3 bases and J by 6 bases; unmatched bases: 12. Both 60 Vbeta primers and 13 Jbeta primers went into the PCR. The method was immunoSEQ multiplex PCR; TCRdb's version includes in-frame clones alone and lacks a portion of them. The table has about 130,000 clones, around 8.5% seen once. The chain is built from TRBV5-1 and TRBJ2-3; TRBD2 aligns across 8 bases. This receptor was obtained from a man aged 35 to 55 in good health and CMV-seronegative. The sample was PBMCs. The CDR3 DNA follows: TGCGCCAGCAGCTCCGACCCCGGGGGGGCAGGTGATACGCAGTATTTT. The encoded protein is CASSSDPGGAGDTQYF.